These 12 T cell receptor beta chains share one sample of origin, sequenced in a study of cytomegalovirus exposure and HLA in healthy donors. With 60 Vbeta and 13 Jbeta primers, the PCR was carried out. TCRdb keeps only in-frame clones here, not all; method: immunoSEQ multiplex PCR. The data show 100,000 to 150,000 clones, with 60% to 80% seen just once and roughly 7.3% held by the top ten. Sequenced material: PBMCs. These receptors all stem from a male donor in good health and CMV-seronegative.

The chain joins TRBV18 to TRBJ1-1, with TRBD1 matching over 7 bases. Germline values: CDR1 KGHSH, CDR2 LQKENI. The CDR3 extends over 17 amino acids. The ends lost 3 bases at V and 7 bases at J; junction bases unmatched: 17. The CDR3 is CASSPTRANRGVSEAFF. The CDR3 nucleotides read TGTGCCAGCTCACCGACCAGAGCCAACAGGGGTGTTAGTGAAGCTTTCTTT.

V and J are TRBV4-3 and TRBJ2-1; D not resolved. Deletions cut 3 bases from V and 3 bases from J, with 9 bases between. CDR1 LGHNA and CDR2 YSLEER come from the germline V gene. The CDR3 contains 14 residues. The CDR3 sequence: CASSQWRNYNEQFF. DNA for the CDR3: TGCGCCAGCAGCCAGTGGCGGAACTACAATGAGCAGTTCTTC.

The J gene is TRBJ1-4, the V gene TRBV28; 9 positions agree with TRBD1. The ends lost 2 bases at V and 4 bases at J; junction bases unmatched: 2. The CDR3 is 15 residues long. Per the germline V gene, CDR1 is MDHEN and CDR2 is SYDVKM. CDR3 bases: TGTGCCAGCAGTTTAACAGGGGGCGTTAATGAAAAACTGTTTTTT. The encoded protein is CASSLTGGVNEKLFF.

In nucleotides, the CDR3 is TGTGCCAGCAGCGTAGGACAGGGGCAGTACGAGCAGTACTTC. It specifies CASSVGQGQYEQYF. The genes are TRBV9 and TRBJ2-7; 8 positions match TRBD1. The CDR3 sequence is 14 residues long. CDR1 is SGDLS, CDR2 YYNGEE, per germline. V lost 0 bases to trimming and J lost 4 bases; unmatched junction nucleotides: 3.

The chain employs TRBV4-3 and TRBJ1-3; TRBD1 might be the D (6 bases). The V end was cut by 2 bases, the J end by 2 bases, with 10 bases between. There are 15 residues in the CDR3. CDR1 LGHNA and CDR2 YSLEER come from the germline V gene. The CDR3 spells CASSQIRGTGNTIYF. The CDR3 region has the DNA TGCGCCAGCAGCCAAATCAGGGGAACTGGAAACACCATATATTTT.

The CDR3 protein is CASKTREGRYNEQFF. In nucleotides, the CDR3 is TGTGCCAGCAAGACACGGGAGGGCCGTTACAATGAGCAGTTCTTC. The chain uses TRBV25-1 and TRBJ2-1, with 8 bases that match TRBD2. The CDR3 consists of 15 residues. CDR1 is MGHDK and CDR2 is SYGVNS in the germline V gene. The V segment lost 7 bases and the J segment 4 bases; nucleotides outside the gene matches: 9. Full variable domain (remainder filled in from reference TRBV25-1 and TRBJ2-1): EADIYQTPRYLVIGTGKKITLECSQTMGHDKMYWYQQDPGMELHLIHYSYGVNSTEKGDLSSESTVSRIRTEHFPLTLESARPSHTSQYLCASKTREGRYNEQFFGPGTRLTVL.

This clone has a handful of counts. The V gene is TRBV28, the J gene TRBJ2-1; 9 bases match TRBD2. This CDR3 has 20 amino acids. V gave up 5 bases and J gave up 0 bases; unmatched junction bases: 17. Germline-derived CDR1 and CDR2 are MDHEN and SYDVKM. This chain's CDR3 is CASSHFLLREGLRSYNEQFF. CDR3 DNA sequence: TGTGCCAGCAGTCACTTCTTGCTGCGGGAGGGCTTACGCTCCTACAATGAGCAGTTCTTC.

The V call is TRBV27, the J call TRBJ2-1; TRBD2 agrees at 8 bases. The CDR3 is 17 residues long. Looked up from germline, CDR1 is MNHEY and CDR2 is SMNVEV (reference sequence). V lost 0 bases and J lost 7; bases outside the gene matches: 11. The chain's CDR3 is CASSLSSSGRRGNEQFF. CDR3 nucleotides: TGTGCCAGCAGTTTATCGAGCAGCGGGAGACGCGGGAATGAGCAGTTCTTC.

The chain links TRBV7-9 to TRBJ2-1; no clear D. This CDR3 is built from 14 residues. Germline V lookup: CDR1 SEHNR, CDR2 FQNEAQ (reference sequence). The V end was cut by 5 bases, the J end by 5 bases, with 13 bases between. The CDR3 reads CASSPPTLDNEQFF. The CDR3 DNA follows: TGTGCCAGCAGCCCCCCGACTCTCGACAATGAGCAGTTCTTC.

V is TRBV7-2 and J is TRBJ2-7; 7 bases map to TRBD1. The CDR3 is 16 amino acids. The ends lost 0 bases at V and 2 bases at J; junction bases unmatched: 7. The germline gives CDR1 SGHTA, CDR2 FQGNSA. CDR3 nucleotide sequence: TGTGCCAGCAGCTTAGCGACAGGGCCCAACGCCTACGAGCAGTACTTC. Translation: CASSLATGPNAYEQYF.

The V gene is TRBV27, the J gene TRBJ2-1, with a possible D match to TRBD2 (7 bases). V lost 7 bases and J lost 4, with 17 bases in between. The CDR3 totals 15 residues. The germline CDR1 and CDR2 sequences are MNHEY and SMNVEV (reference sequence). The CDR3 sequence: CASTLSRGPYNEQFF. The CDR3 DNA reads as TGTGCCAGCACCTTGTCGCGGGGGCCATACAATGAGCAGTTCTTC.

This clone appeared once. V and J are TRBV30 and TRBJ1-2, with D unresolved. V lost 3 bases and J lost 3, with 11 bases in between. The CDR3 has 13 amino acids. The V gene's germline CDR1 is GTSNPN and CDR2 SVGIG (reference sequence). The CDR3 DNA sequence: TGTGCCTGGAGCGGAGACTCGGACTATGGCTACACCTTC. Protein sequence: CAWSGDSDYGYTF. The complete variable domain, with remaining parts taken from reference TRBV30 and TRBJ1-2, reads SQTIHQWPATLVQPVGSPLSLECTVEGTSNPNLYWYRQAAGRGLQLLFYSVGIGQISSEVPQNLSASRPQDRQFILSSKKLLLSDSGFYLCAWSGDSDYGYTFGSGTRLTVV.